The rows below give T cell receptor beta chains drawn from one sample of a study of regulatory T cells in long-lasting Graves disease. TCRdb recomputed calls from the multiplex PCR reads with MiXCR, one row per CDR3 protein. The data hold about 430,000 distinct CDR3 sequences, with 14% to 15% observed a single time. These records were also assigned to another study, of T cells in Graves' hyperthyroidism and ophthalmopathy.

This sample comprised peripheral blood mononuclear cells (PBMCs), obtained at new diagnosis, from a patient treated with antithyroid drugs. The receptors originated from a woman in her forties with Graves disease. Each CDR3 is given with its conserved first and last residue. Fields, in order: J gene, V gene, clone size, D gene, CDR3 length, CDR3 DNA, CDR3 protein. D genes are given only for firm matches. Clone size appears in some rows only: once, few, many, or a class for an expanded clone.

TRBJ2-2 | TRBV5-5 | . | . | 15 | TGTGCCAGCAGCTTGGGAGCCCTGAACACCGGGGAGCTGTTTTTT | CASSLGALNTGELFF
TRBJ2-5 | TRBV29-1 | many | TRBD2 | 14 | TGCAGCGTTGAGCTAGGGACTAGAGGAGAGACCCAGTACTTC | CSVELGTRGETQYF
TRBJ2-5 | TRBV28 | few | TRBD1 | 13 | TGTGCCAGCAGTGACAGGGCGTGGGAGACCCAGTACTTC | CASSDRAWETQYF
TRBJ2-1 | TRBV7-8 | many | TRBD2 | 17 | TGTGCCAGCACCTACCGACTAGCGGGAGATTTCTACAATGAGCAGTTCTTC | CASTYRLAGDFYNEQFF
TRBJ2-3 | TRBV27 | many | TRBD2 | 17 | TGTGCCAGCAGTAAGGGGGGCGGGAGGGCTGTCACAGATACGCAGTATTTT | CASSKGGGRAVTDTQYF
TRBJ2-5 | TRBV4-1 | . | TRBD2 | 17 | TGCGCCAGCGGCCAAGAGAGGGCGGGAGGGCCGGTAGAGACCCAGTACTTC | CASGQERAGGPVETQYF
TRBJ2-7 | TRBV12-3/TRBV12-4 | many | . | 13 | TGTGCCAGCAGCTCGACAGGATCCTACGAGCAGTACTTC | CASSSTGSYEQYF
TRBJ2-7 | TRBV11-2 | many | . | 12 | TGTGCCAGCAGCGGCAGAAGGGTCGAGCAGTACTTC | CASSGRRVEQYF
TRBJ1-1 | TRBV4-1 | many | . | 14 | TGCGCCAGCCGGAATATGGGGGGGTTCCCTGAAGCTTTCTTT | CASRNMGGFPEAFF
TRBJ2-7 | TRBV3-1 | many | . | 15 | TGTGCCAGCAGCCAAGGACCGGGAACCTACTACGAGCAGTACTTC | CASSQGPGTYYEQYF
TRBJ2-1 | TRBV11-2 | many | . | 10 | TGTGCCAGCAGCTTAGGTGAGCAGTTCTTC | CASSLGEQFF
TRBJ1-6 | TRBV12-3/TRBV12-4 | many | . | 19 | TGTGCCAGCAGTTTAGGGCCCCAGGTTCAAACAGGGAGGAATTCACCCCTCCACTTT | CASSLGPQVQTGRNSPLHF
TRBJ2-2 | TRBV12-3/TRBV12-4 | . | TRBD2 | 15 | TGTGCCAGCAGTCTTAGCGGGAGCTTCACCGGGGAGCTGTTTTTT | CASSLSGSFTGELFF
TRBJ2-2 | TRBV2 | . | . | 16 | TGTGCCATCAGTGAGTCGGTGGCAGCGAACACCGGGGAGCTGTTTTTT | CAISESVAANTGELFF
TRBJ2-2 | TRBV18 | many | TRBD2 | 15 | TGTGCCAGCTCACGAATTGCGGGAGAGACCGGGGAGCTGTTTTTT | CASSRIAGETGELFF
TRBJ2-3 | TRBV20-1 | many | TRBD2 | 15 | TGCAGTGCTAGAGAGTGGCTAGCGGGAGGGGATACGCAGTATTTT | CSAREWLAGGDTQYF
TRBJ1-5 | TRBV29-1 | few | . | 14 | TGCAGCGTGCGCAACGGTGGGATCAATCAGCCCCAGCATTTT | CSVRNGGINQPQHF
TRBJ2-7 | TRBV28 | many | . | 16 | TGTGCCAGCAGTCTCTACCAGGGCAACAACGCCTACGAGCAGTACTTC | CASSLYQGNNAYEQYF
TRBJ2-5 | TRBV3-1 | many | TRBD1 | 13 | TGTGCCAGCCGGACAGGGCACCAAGAGACCCAGTACTTC | CASRTGHQETQYF
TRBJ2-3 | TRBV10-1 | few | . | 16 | TGCGCCAGCAGTGGCGAAGGAGGAGGGCCCACAGATACGCAGTATTTT | CASSGEGGGPTDTQYF
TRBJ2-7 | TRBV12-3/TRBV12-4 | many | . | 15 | TGTGCCAGCAGCCCTAAAGCTCTGTTGAGGGGAGAGCAGTACTTC | CASSPKALLRGEQYF
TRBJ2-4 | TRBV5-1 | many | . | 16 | TGTGCCAGCAGCTTAGCAGGGTTGGAGGCCAAAAACATTCAGTACTTC | CASSLAGLEAKNIQYF
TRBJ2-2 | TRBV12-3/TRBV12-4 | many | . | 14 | TGTGCCAGCGGCCCAGGGGATACGGTTGGGGAGCTGTTTTTT | CASGPGDTVGELFF
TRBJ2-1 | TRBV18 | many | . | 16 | TGTGCCAGCAGTACTTGGTCGGGAGCCTCCTACAATGAGCAGTTCTTC | CASSTWSGASYNEQFF
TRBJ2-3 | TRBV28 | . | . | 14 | TGTGCCAGCAGTCGCACCCGGGGTTTTGGGGGGGCGGATTTT | CASSRTRGFGGADF
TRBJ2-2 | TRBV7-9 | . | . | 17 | TGTGCCAGCAGCCGCAGGGTTGGGGGCCCGGACACCGGGGAGCTGTTTTTT | CASSRRVGGPDTGELFF
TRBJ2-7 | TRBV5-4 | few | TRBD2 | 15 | TGTGCCAGCACCCCTCGGGCGGGAGGATCCTACGAGCAGTACTTC | CASTPRAGGSYEQYF
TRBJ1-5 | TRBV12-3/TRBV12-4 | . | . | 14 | TGTGCCAGCAGTTTATGGACAGCCAATCAGCCCCAGCATTTT | CASSLWTANQPQHF
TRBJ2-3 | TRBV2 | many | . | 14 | TGTGCCAGCAGTGGGAACAGCCCCACAGATACGCAGTATTTT | CASSGNSPTDTQYF
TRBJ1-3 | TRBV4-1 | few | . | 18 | TGCGCCAGCAGCCAAGACTTGAGGGGTCCCATCTCTGGAAACACCATATATTTT | CASSQDLRGPISGNTIYF
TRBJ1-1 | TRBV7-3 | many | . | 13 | TGTGCCAGCAGTCCCGGGCCCTTCACTGAAGCTTTCTTT | CASSPGPFTEAFF
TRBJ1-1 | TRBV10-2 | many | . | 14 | TGCGCCAGCAGCGAGGGCTTGATGAACACTGAAGCTTTCTTT | CASSEGLMNTEAFF
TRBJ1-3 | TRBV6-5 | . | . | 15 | TGTGCCAGCAGTTTCCAGGGGAGAACTGGAAACACCATATATTTT | CASSFQGRTGNTIYF
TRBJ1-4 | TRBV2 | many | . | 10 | TGTGCCAGCAGGAACTCAGGACTGTTTTTT | CASRNSGLFF
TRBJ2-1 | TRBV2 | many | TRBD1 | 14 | TGTGCCAGCAGTGGACAGGGTTGGAACAATGAGCAGTTCTTC | CASSGQGWNNEQFF
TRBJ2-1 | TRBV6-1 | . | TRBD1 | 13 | TGTGCCAGCAGTCGCCGGGACAGTGGTGAGCAGTTCTTC | CASSRRDSGEQFF
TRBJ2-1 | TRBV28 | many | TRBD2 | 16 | TGTGCCAGCAGTTTAGTGACTAGCGGGAGGTCTAATGAGCAGTTCTTC | CASSLVTSGRSNEQFF
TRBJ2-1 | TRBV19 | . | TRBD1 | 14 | TGTGCCAGTACCGGGACAGGGGCCTACAATGAGCAGTTCTTC | CASTGTGAYNEQFF
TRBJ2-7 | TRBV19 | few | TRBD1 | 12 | TGTGCCACCAGGGACAGCTCCTACGAGCAGTACTTC | CATRDSSYEQYF
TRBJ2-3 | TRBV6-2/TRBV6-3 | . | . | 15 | TGTGCCAGCAGTCCATCCCAAGGGGGGACAGATACGCAGTATTTT | CASSPSQGGTDTQYF
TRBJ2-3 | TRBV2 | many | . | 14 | TGTGCCAGCAGTGTAGCCATTTTCACAGATACGCAGTATTTT | CASSVAIFTDTQYF
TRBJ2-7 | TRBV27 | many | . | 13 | TGTGCCAGCAGTTTCAGGGGTTTCAACGAGCAGTACTTC | CASSFRGFNEQYF
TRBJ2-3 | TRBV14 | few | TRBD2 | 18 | TGTGCCAGCAGCCAAGAATTCGGGCTAGCGGGTAATGCAGATACGCAGTATTTT | CASSQEFGLAGNADTQYF
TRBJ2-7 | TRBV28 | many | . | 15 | TGTGCCAGCAGCGGGGCTATCGAGAGCTCCTACGAGCAGTACTTC | CASSGAIESSYEQYF
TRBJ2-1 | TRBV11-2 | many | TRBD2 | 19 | TGTGCCAGCAGCTTAGCCTGGGAACGAGCGGGAGGGCCGGGCAATGAGCAGTTCTTC | CASSLAWERAGGPGNEQFF
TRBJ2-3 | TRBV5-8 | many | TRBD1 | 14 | TGTGCCAGCAGCTACCGGACAGGGTCGGATACGCAGTATTTT | CASSYRTGSDTQYF
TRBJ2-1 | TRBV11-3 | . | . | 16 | TGTGCCAGCAGCTTAGTGGCGGTCCTGGGCAACAATGAGCAGTTCTTC | CASSLVAVLGNNEQFF
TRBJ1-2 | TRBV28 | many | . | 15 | TGTGCCAGCAGTTTAGGCTGGGGGCAGAACTATGGCTACACCTTC | CASSLGWGQNYGYTF
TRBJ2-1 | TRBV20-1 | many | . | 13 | TGCAGTGCCTCCCTACTGTCCTACAATGAGCAGTTCTTC | CSASLLSYNEQFF
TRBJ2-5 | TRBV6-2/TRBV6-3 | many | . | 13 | TGTGCCAGCAGTGATGACTTCCAAGAGACCCAGTACTTC | CASSDDFQETQYF
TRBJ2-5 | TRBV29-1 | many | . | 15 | TGCAGCATGACCCCCAGATCCGGCTCCCACGAGACCCAGTACTTC | CSMTPRSGSHETQYF
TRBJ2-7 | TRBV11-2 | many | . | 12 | TGTGCCAGCAGCTTCGGCAACCACGAGCAGTACTTC | CASSFGNHEQYF
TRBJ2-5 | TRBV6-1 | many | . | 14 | TGTGCCAGCAGCCCCGAAAGCCCGGGAGAGACCCAGTACTTC | CASSPESPGETQYF
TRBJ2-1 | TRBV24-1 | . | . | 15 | TGTGCCACCAGTGATTTGTCCCATTCGGGAAATGAGCAGTTCTTC | CATSDLSHSGNEQFF
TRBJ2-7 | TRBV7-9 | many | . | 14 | TGTGCCAGCAGCTTAGCTTTGGGTGACTACGAGCAGTACTTC | CASSLALGDYEQYF
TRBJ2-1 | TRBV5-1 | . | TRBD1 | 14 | TGCGCCAGCAGCTCAGGGGGTCTGAACAATGAGCAGTTCTTC | CASSSGGLNNEQFF
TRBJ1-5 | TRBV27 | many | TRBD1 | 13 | TGTGCCAGCAGTTGGACAGGGGATCAGCCCCAGCATTTT | CASSWTGDQPQHF
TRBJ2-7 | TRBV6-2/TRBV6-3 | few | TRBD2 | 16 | TGTACCAGCAGTTACCGACGGACTAGCTGGGACCCCGAGCAGTACTTC | CTSSYRRTSWDPEQYF